This T cell receptor (beta chain) originates from a study of T cells in Graves' hyperthyroidism and ophthalmopathy. Germline assignment: CDR1 DFQATT and CDR2 SNEGSKA (reference sequence). This CDR3 has 12 residues. V gave up 1 base and J gave up 11 bases; unmatched junction bases: 4. The TCR beta CDR3 regions underwent amplification using RNA transcripts as the source. HTBI primers were the set used in a first-round RT-PCR of the TCR CDR3. Using its own MiXCR run on the multiplex PCR reads, TCRdb lists one record per CDR3 protein. In the table there are roughly 570,000 distinct CDR3 sequences, around 42% of which are singletons. The hyperthyroidism was newly diagnosed and had lasted under 2 months; the patients were aged 18 to 65. Diagnoses used clinical symptoms, serum thyroxine and TRAb, thyroid ultrasound and orbital computed tomography.

V usage is TRBV20-1 and J usage is TRBJ2-5, with 10 bases lining up with TRBD2. The clonotype was recovered from a woman between 18 and 29 years old with Graves' hyperthyroidism. Sequencing was done on a sample of peripheral blood or thyroid tissue (not recorded which). CDR3 in DNA: TGCAGTGCTAGAGGTAGCGGGAGGACGCAGTACTTC. It translates to CSARGSGRTQYF.